This T cell receptor (beta chain) was obtained from a study of blood T cell repertoires in COVID-19. Study overall: Researchers got acute and convalescent COVID-19 samples from the United States, Italy and Spain.

Followed longitudinally, the Seattle patients had been enrolled during active infection. V shed 5 bases and J 0 bases; nucleotides not matched to a gene: 7. This CDR3 has 16 amino acids. Germline values: CDR1 MNHEY, CDR2 SVGAGI. In the original processing: How many nucleated cells were present was estimated from reference gene primer amplification. Assay: immunoSEQ multiplex PCR; the TCRdb copy retains only in-frame clones and omits some. Clonal size and the V and J genes are those of that table, whereas D and trimming came from the DNA. The profile shows 200,000 or so clones, roughly 76% of them singletons.

This TCR came from a woman older than 75 with COVID-19, enrolled during active disease. This chain joins TRBV6-5 and TRBJ2-3; 8 nucleotides match TRBD1. Sequencing input: peripheral blood. The CDR3: CASSNWDRSSTDTQYF. CDR3 in DNA: TGTGCCAGCAGTAACTGGGACAGGTCAAGCACAGATACGCAGTATTTT.